This T cell receptor beta chain was retrieved from a study of T cells expressing NK-cell markers. The study's findings and limits: The CD3+CD56-NKG2C+ fraction of several donors was also led by these clonotypes.

TCRdb reprocessed the 5' RACE reads and stores each CDR3 protein as one record, lacking DNA. The data show 150,000 to 180,000 distinct CDR3 sequences, and the top ten clones hold approximately 35%. Regarding this clonotype: The target antigen is unknown.

The sequence came from a woman aged 50 to 60 in good health. Sequencing input: blood T cells: a sorted CD56 or NKG2C T cell subset, CD4+ or CD8+ T cells, or bulk PBMC T cells (not recorded which).

The CDR3 protein is CASSERGVYEQYF. The chain has TRBV25-1 and TRBJ2-7. The CDR3 runs to 13 residues. CDR1 MGHDK and CDR2 SYGVNS come from the germline V gene.